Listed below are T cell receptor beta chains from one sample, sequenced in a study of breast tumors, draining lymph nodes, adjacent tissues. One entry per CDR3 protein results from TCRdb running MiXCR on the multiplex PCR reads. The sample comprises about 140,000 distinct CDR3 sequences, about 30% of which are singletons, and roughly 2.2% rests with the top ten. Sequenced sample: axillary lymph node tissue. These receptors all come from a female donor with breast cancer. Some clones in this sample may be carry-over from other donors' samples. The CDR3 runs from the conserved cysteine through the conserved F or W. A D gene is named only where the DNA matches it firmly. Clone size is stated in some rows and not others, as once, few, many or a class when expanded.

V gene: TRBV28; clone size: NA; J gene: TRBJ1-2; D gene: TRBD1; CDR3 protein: CASSPLPGQIYGYTF; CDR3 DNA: TGTGCCAGCAGTCCACTCCCGGGACAGATCTATGGCTACACCTTC
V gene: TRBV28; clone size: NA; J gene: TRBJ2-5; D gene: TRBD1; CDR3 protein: CASSLSGQGSQETQYF; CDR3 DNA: TGTGCCAGCAGCTTATCGGGACAGGGCTCCCAAGAGACCCAGTACTTC
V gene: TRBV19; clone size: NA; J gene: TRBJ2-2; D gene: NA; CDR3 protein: CASSVPGGYTGELFF; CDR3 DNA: TGTGCCAGTAGTGTCCCGGGGGGCTATACCGGGGAGCTGTTTTTT
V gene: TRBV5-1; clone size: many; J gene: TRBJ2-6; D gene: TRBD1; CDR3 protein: CASSAGGSGANVLTF; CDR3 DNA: TGCGCCAGCAGCGCAGGGGGCTCTGGGGCCAACGTCCTGACTTTC
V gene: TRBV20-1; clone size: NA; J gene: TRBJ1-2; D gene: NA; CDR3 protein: CSARDQTGTNTF; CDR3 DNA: TGCAGTGCTAGAGACCAAACCGGGACGAACACCTTC
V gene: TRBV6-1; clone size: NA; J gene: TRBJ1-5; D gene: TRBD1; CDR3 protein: CASGPGAGQGGQPQHF; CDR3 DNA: TGTGCCAGCGGTCCCGGCGCCGGACAGGGTGGTCAGCCCCAGCATTTT
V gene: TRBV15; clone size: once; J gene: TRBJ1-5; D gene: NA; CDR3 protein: CATSTTRDRNQPQHF; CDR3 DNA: TGTGCCACCAGCACGACACGCGATAGAAATCAGCCCCAGCATTTT
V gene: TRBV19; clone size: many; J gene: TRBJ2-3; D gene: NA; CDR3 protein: CASSVSPASTDTQYF; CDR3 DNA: TGTGCCAGTAGTGTCAGCCCCGCTAGCACAGATACGCAGTATTTT
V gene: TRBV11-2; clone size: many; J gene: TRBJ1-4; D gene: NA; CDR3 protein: CASSDSWVGGREKLFF; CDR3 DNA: TGTGCCAGCAGCGACTCCTGGGTCGGGGGGCGTGAAAAACTGTTTTTT
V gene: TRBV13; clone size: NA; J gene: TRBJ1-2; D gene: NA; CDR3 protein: CASSQRRGRYGYTF; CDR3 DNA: TGTGCCAGCAGCCAGCGCCGGGGTAGGTATGGCTACACCTTC
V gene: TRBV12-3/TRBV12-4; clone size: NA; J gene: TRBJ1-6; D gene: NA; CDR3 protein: CASSLGPPTGPNSPLHF; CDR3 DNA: TGTGCCAGCAGTTTGGGCCCCCCGACAGGCCCAAATTCACCCCTCCACTTT
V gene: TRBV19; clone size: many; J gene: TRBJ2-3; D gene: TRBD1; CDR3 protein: CASSNQQGGPDTQYF; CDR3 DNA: TGTGCCAGTAGTAACCAACAGGGGGGTCCAGATACGCAGTATTTT
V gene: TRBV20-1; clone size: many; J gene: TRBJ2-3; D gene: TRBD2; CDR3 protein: CSAPSGGGQGDTQYF; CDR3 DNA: TGCAGTGCCCCAAGCGGGGGGGGCCAGGGAGATACGCAGTATTTT
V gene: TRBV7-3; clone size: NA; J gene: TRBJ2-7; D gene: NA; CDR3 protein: CASSPFGGYEQYF; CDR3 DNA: TGTGCCAGCAGCCCTTTTGGGGGATACGAGCAGTACTTC
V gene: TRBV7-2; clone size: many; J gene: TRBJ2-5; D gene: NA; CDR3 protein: CASSQRDIGETQYF; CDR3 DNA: TGTGCCAGCAGCCAACGGGACATTGGAGAGACCCAGTACTTC
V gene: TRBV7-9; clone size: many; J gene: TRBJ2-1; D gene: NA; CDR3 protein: CASSPLGLGEQFF; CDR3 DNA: TGTGCCAGCAGCCCCCTGGGGTTGGGTGAGCAGTTCTTC
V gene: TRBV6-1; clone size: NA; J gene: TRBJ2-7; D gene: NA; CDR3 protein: CASSGTSLRDEQYF; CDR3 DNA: TGTGCCAGCAGTGGTACTAGCTTACGGGATGAGCAGTACTTC